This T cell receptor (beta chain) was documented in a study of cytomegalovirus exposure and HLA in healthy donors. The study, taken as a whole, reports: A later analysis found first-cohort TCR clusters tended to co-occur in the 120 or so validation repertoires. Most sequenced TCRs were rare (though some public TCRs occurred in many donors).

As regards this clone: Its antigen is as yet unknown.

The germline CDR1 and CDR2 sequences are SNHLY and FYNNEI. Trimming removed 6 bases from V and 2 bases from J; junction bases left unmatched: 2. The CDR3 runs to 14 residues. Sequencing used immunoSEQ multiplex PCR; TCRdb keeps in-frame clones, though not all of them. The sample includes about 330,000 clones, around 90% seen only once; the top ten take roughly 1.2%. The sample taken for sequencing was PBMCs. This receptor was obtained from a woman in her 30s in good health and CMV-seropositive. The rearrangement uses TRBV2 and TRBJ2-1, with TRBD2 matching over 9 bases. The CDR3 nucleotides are TGTGCCAGCAGGGTAGCGGGGGCCTACAATGAGCAGTTCTTC. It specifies CASRVAGAYNEQFF.